Reported below is one T cell receptor (beta chain). Original processing methods: Reference gene primers were amplified, and this amplification served to estimate nucleated cell counts. The assay was immunoSEQ multiplex PCR, and TCRdb's table has in-frame clones only and misses some. V, J and clone size are taken as reported in that table, and D and trimming were inferred from the DNA itself. Of fewer than 250,000 clones listed, 80% to 90% were seen once; the top ten hold 4.4%. The data stem from a study of blood T cell repertoires in COVID-19. Study information: Spain, Italy and the United States supplied samples that represented acute and convalescent COVID-19.

V shed 0 bases and J shed 6 bases, with 10 bases lying between them. From germline, CDR1 is SGHRS and CDR2 YFSETQ. The CDR3 totals 14 residues. This sequence originates from a man in his forties or fifties with acute or convalescent COVID-19. The source material was peripheral blood. The gene calls are TRBV5-1 and TRBJ2-1; no reliable D call. The CDR3 protein is CASSLADYGNEQFF. CDR3 nucleotide sequence: TGCGCCAGCAGCTTGGCCGATTACGGCAATGAGCAGTTCTTC.